The rows below give T cell receptor beta chains drawn from one sample of a study of cytomegalovirus exposure and HLA in healthy donors. TCRdb's copy holds only in-frame clones and misses some; the assay was immunoSEQ multiplex PCR. Of 150,000 to 200,000 clones detected, more than 65% appear once; the ten largest clones hold about 3%. Sequencing input: PBMCs. Receptors originate from a man aged 40-49 years in good health and CMV-seropositive. CDR3s leave out the opening cysteine and the closing phenylalanine or tryptophan.

CDR3aa	v_gene	j_gene
ASSDLAGGLSGYEQY	TRBV7-9	TRBJ2-7
ASRTEETQY	TRBV6-6	TRBJ2-5
TWRGGLSGNTIY	TRBV30	TRBJ1-3
ASSIGLAGGGQETQY	TRBV13	TRBJ2-5
ASRTGGGNTEAF	TRBV28	TRBJ1-1
ASSQDFGIDTQY	TRBV4-1	TRBJ2-3
ASSLEAGQETQY	TRBV5-1	TRBJ2-5
ASSGRVVDEQY	TRBV10-1	TRBJ2-7
SVWGRGGYGYT	TRBV29-1	TRBJ1-2
ASSLGRLAPETQY	TRBV7-8	TRBJ2-5
ASSPRGDGGYT	TRBV6-5	TRBJ1-2
ASGRGNEKLF	TRBV6-1	TRBJ1-4
ASSGWDRYSDNSPLH	TRBV6-1	TRBJ1-6
ASRQRTYYEQY	TRBV2	TRBJ2-7
ASSGQLNTEAF	TRBV6-1	TRBJ1-1
ASSRDLNEKLF	TRBV14	TRBJ1-4
SVGPSGMGEQY	TRBV29-1	TRBJ2-7
ASSLVPGLHNEQF	TRBV5-4	TRBJ2-1
ASSLNGQGTGETQY	TRBV7-3	TRBJ2-5
AWSPHRGTEAF	TRBV30	TRBJ1-1
ASSPRDTIAKNIQY	TRBV9	TRBJ2-4
ARHRSRGV	TRBV21-1	TRBJ2-1
SASWTVRQY	TRBV20-1	TRBJ2-7
ASSLTGRYEQY	TRBV18	TRBJ2-7
ATSRARQGAKNIQY	TRBV15	TRBJ2-4
ASSLEARRETQY	TRBV5-1	TRBJ2-5
ASSVWTGAGGTYEQY	TRBV7-9	TRBJ2-7
ASSARLAGGRNEQY	TRBV7-6	TRBJ2-7
ATSRPSTTNYGYT	TRBV15	TRBJ1-2
ASIPGGQLSNTEAF	TRBV28	TRBJ1-1
ASSPPLGNTIY	TRBV18	TRBJ1-3
ASSSNSYEQY	TRBV11-2	TRBJ2-7
ASSWIGGREAYEQY	TRBV27	TRBJ2-7
ASSPPGTRGNEQF	TRBV18	TRBJ2-1
ASSPTTGSETQY	TRBV7-9	TRBJ2-5